Presented here are 21 T cell receptor beta chains from one specimen sequenced in a study of T cells after yellow fever vaccination. TCRdb redid the calling of the 5' RACE reads with MiXCR, one entry per CDR3 protein. The sample shows approximately 120,000 distinct CDR3 sequences, more than 6.5% of them seen only once. Sequencing used CD4+ T cells sorted from PBMCs, obtained roughly 10 days after the first yellow fever vaccination. These TCRs come from a man younger than 35 who received the YFV17D yellow fever vaccine.

This clonotype was counted at least ten times. V usage is TRBV9 and J usage is TRBJ2-7; D remains ambiguous. The germline CDR1 and CDR2 sequences are SGDLS and YYNGEE. The CDR3 covers 16 residues. V lost 0 bases and J lost 0, with 13 bases in between. The DNA of the CDR3 is TGTGCCAGCAGCGTAGGTCAGTCATGGAGCTCCTACGAGCAGTACTTC. Its translation: CASSVGQSWSSYEQYF.

This clonotype was seen repeatedly, ten times or more. This sequence joins TRBV12-3 or TRBV12-4 and TRBJ2-3; D is undetermined. This CDR3 region has 13 residues. Between the trimmed V and J ends, which lost 3 bases and 0 bases, there was a span of 4 bases. The CDR3 bases are TGTGCCAGCAGTTTCGGAAGCACAGATACGCAGTATTTT. This sequence encodes CASSFGSTDTQYF.

In its sample, this clonotype was seen many times. This chain links TRBV25-1 with TRBJ2-3; D uncertain. In germline, CDR1 is MGHDK, CDR2 SYGVNS. The ends were cut back, 1 base at V and 1 base at J, with 12 bases in the middle. The CDR3 is made up of 16 amino acids. CDR3: CASSELVGSGTDTQYF. The CDR3 nucleotides are TGTGCCAGCAGTGAATTGGTGGGGTCTGGCACAGATACGCAGTATTTT.

There are many counts of this clonotype. This chain links TRBV5-5 with TRBJ2-7; D may be TRBD2 (6 bases). CDR3 size: 15 residues. CDR1 is SGHKS and CDR2 is YYEKEE in the germline V gene (reference sequence). Trimming took off 2 bases at V and 2 bases at J, with 14 bases between the two ends. CDR3 DNA: TGTGCCAGCAGCTTCATGCTAGCGAGCACCTACGAGCAGTACTTC. The encoded protein is CASSFMLASTYEQYF.

This clonotype was counted many times. The gene calls are TRBV5-1 and TRBJ2-1, with 9 bases lining up with TRBD2. This CDR3 is 16 amino acids long. The ends lost 4 bases at V and 0 bases at J; junction bases unmatched: 5. Germline CDR1 SGHRS, CDR2 YFSETQ. The CDR3 bases are TGCGCCAGCAGCGTCCTAGCGGGGTACTCCTACAATGAGCAGTTCTTC. Translated: CASSVLAGYSYNEQFF.

The chain has TRBV9 and TRBJ2-3; perhaps D is TRBD1 or TRBD2 (5 bases each). Germline V gene data show CDR1 as SGDLS and CDR2 as YYNGEE. Between the trimmed V and J ends, which lost 3 bases and 2 bases, there was a span of 19 bases. The CDR3 has 17 amino acids. The CDR3 loop is CASSAAVVGDLTDTQYF. CDR3 nucleotides: TGTGCCAGCAGCGCTGCGGTAGTGGGGGACCTCACAGATACGCAGTATTTT. The full variable domain, with the rest looked up from reference TRBV9 and TRBJ2-3, is DSGVTQTPKHLITATGQRVTLRCSPRSGDLSVYWYQQSLDQGLQFLIQYYNGEERAKGNILERFSAQQFPDLHSELNLSSLELGDSALYFCASSAAVVGDLTDTQYFGPGTRLTVL.

In its sample, this clonotype was seen many times. CDR3 region: CASSLRQDNGYTF. CDR3 coding DNA: TGCGCCAGCAGCTTGCGGCAGGATAATGGCTACACCTTC. The V gene is TRBV5-1, the J gene TRBJ1-2, with unresolved D. Trimming removed 1 base from V and 6 bases from J, with 10 bases in between. The CDR3 is 13 amino acids. CDR1 SGHRS and CDR2 YFSETQ come from the germline V gene.

The CDR3 region is CASSLKQGRNTEAFF. The DNA for the CDR3 is TGTGCCAGCAGCCTAAAACAGGGCAGGAACACTGAAGCTTTCTTT. The chain employs TRBV7-2 and TRBJ1-1, with D perhaps TRBD1 (6 bases). V was trimmed by 5 bases and J by 1 base, leaving 14 bases between them. CDR3 length equals 15 residues. Germline-derived CDR1 and CDR2 are SGHTA and FQGNSA.

This clonotype was recorded at least ten times. V is TRBV7-2 and J is TRBJ2-3; D not certain. Per germline, CDR1 SGHTA and CDR2 FQGNSA. The CDR3 spans 13 residues. Trimming removed 7 bases from V and 4 bases from J, with 12 bases in between. The CDR3 loop reads CASKDYLPDTQYF. The CDR3, as DNA: TGTGCCAGCAAGGATTACCTTCCAGATACGCAGTATTTT.

This clonotype was detected a few times. V is TRBV10-3 and J is TRBJ2-1; possibly TRBD1 for D (6 bases). Germline assignment: CDR1 ENHRY and CDR2 SYGVKD. Deletions cut 6 bases from V and 9 bases from J, with 15 bases between. The CDR3 consists of 13 residues. CDR3 nucleotides: TGTGCCATCAGCCACGAGGGGGTATTTGAGCAGTTCTTC. Protein sequence: CAISHEGVFEQFF.

This clonotype has ten or more counts. The chain has TRBV7-9 and TRBJ2-2; D not resolved. The ends were cut back, 2 bases at V and 0 bases at J, with 4 bases in the middle. Germline V gene sequence: CDR1 SEHNR, CDR2 FQNEAQ (reference sequence). The CDR3 extends over 14 amino acids. The CDR3 coding sequence is TGTGCCAGCAGCTTACGACCGAACACCGGGGAGCTGTTTTTT. Amino acids: CASSLRPNTGELFF.

This clonotype was detected ten times or more. The chain is built from TRBV10-3 and TRBJ1-2; 7 positions agree with TRBD1. V dropped 5 bases and J dropped 8; count of bases not matched to a gene: 5. Germline CDR1 reads ENHRY; CDR2 reads SYGVKD. The CDR3 length is 12 residues. CDR3 coding DNA: TGTGCCATCAGTAGAACAGGGGAAGGCTACACCTTC. Translated, it gives CAISRTGEGYTF.

This clonotype was seen ten or more times. The chain couples TRBV5-1 to TRBJ2-3; 7 nucleotides align to TRBD2. The CDR3 has 16 residues. V was clipped by 4 bases and J by 1 base; unmatched bases: 9. Germline V gene sequence: CDR1 SGHRS, CDR2 YFSETQ. The CDR3 loop is CASSRTRGDGTDTQYF. The CDR3, as DNA: TGCGCCAGCAGCCGGACCCGGGGGGACGGCACAGATACGCAGTATTTT.

This clonotype appeared many times. The chain uses TRBV24-1 and TRBJ2-5; D is tentatively TRBD1 or TRBD2 (6 bases each). CDR3 length: 15 residues. In germline, CDR1 is KGHDR, CDR2 SFDVKD. Trimming took off 5 bases at V and 3 bases at J, with 15 bases between the two ends. The CDR3 loop is CATSGPGALEETQYF. CDR3 nucleotide sequence: TGTGCCACCAGTGGCCCGGGGGCTTTAGAAGAGACCCAGTACTTC.

Details on this clonotype: A much larger clonotype is one base distant, so this may be a read error. The chain recombines TRBV5-1 with TRBJ2-6, with D possibly matching TRBD1 (5 bases). Germline-derived CDR1 and CDR2 are SGHRS and YFSETQ. The CDR3 is made up of 16 amino acids. CDR3 in amino acids: CASSGTGYSGASVLTF. Written as DNA, the CDR3 is TGCGCCAGCAGCGGCACAGGTTACTCTGGGGCCAGCGTCCTGACTTTC. The full variable domain, its missing parts supplied by reference TRBV5-1 and TRBJ2-6, is KAGVTQTPRYLIKTRGQQVTLSCSPISGHRSVSWYQQTPGQGLQFLFEYFSETQRNKGNFPGRFSGRQFSNSRSEMNVSTLELGDSALYLCASSGTGYSGASVLTFGAGSRLTVL.

There are many counts of this clonotype. The CDR3 sequence is CASSLNRAAGAEAFF. Written as DNA, the CDR3 is TGCGCCAGCAGCTTGAATCGCGCCGCAGGGGCTGAAGCTTTCTTT. This sequence joins TRBV5-1 and TRBJ1-1, with a tentative D call TRBD1 (6 bases). This CDR3 is 15 amino acids long. Germline V lookup: CDR1 SGHRS, CDR2 YFSETQ. V was trimmed by 1 base and J by 6 bases, leaving 16 bases between them.

This clonotype was observed many times. The chain has TRBV7-2 and TRBJ1-1; no definite D call. V gave up 2 bases and J gave up 6 bases, with 13 bases separating them. The CDR3 sequence is 14 residues long. Germline V CDR1 and CDR2: SGHTA, FQGNSA. CDR3 DNA: TGTGCCAGCAGCTTAAGGGCCCGCGGCTCTGAAGCTTTCTTT. Amino acids: CASSLRARGSEAFF.

This clonotype has a handful of counts. The V gene is TRBV4-1, the J gene TRBJ1-1; D is perhaps TRBD1 (5 bases). The CDR3 is 14 residues long. Trimming stripped 8 bases from V and 1 base from J, with 14 bases between. The V gene's germline CDR1 is MGHRA and CDR2 YSYEKL. This CDR3 is CASRGFLRNTEAFF. The CDR3 nucleotides are TGCGCCAGCCGGGGCTTCTTACGGAACACTGAAGCTTTCTTT.

This clonotype was observed at least ten times. The V call is TRBV2, the J call TRBJ2-7, with no clear D. The germline CDR1 and CDR2 sequences are SNHLY and FYNNEI. Trimming took off 8 bases at V and 2 bases at J, with 16 bases between the two ends. The CDR3 is 14 residues long. This chain's CDR3 is CASDRDWDAYEQYF. The CDR3 DNA reads as TGTGCCAGCGACCGAGACTGGGATGCCTACGAGCAGTACTTC. The full variable domain, rest sourced from reference TRBV2 and TRBJ2-7, is EPEVTQTPSHQVTQMGQEVILRCVPISNHLYFYWYRQILGQKVEFLVSFYNNEISEKSEIFDDQFSVERPDGSNFTLKIRSTKLEDSAMYFCASDRDWDAYEQYFGPGTRLTVT.

The table lists this clonotype with many counts. The V gene is TRBV3-1, the J gene TRBJ2-1; D is perhaps TRBD1 or TRBD2 (5 bases each). With 5 bases removed from V and 8 bases from J, the gap between germline ends came to 13 bases. The CDR3 is 13 amino acids. Germline CDR1 and CDR2: LGHDT and YNNKEL (reference sequence). The CDR3 loop reads CASSYRLRDEQFF. The CDR3 DNA reads TGTGCCAGCAGCTACAGGTTGCGGGATGAGCAGTTCTTC.

This clonotype was counted at least ten times. The rearrangement joins TRBV3-1 to TRBJ2-1, with unresolved D. The CDR3 extends over 13 amino acids. Trimming cost V 1 base and J 7 bases, with 8 bases left between them. The V gene's germline CDR1 is LGHDT and CDR2 YNNKEL (reference sequence). CDR3 bases: TGTGCCAGCAGCCAAGGGTCGGCGAATGAGCAGTTCTTC. Translating it yields CASSQGSANEQFF.